The rows below give T cell receptor beta chains drawn from one sample of a study of blood T cell repertoires in COVID-19. Clones were read by immunoSEQ multiplex PCR, and TCRdb kept only the in-frame ones, dropping some. The data contain roughly 450,000 clones, roughly 91% of them singletons. Material for sequencing was PBMCs or T cells enriched from blood (not recorded which). The receptors were gathered from a man aged 18-30 years who had recovered from COVID-19. The CDR3 runs from the conserved cysteine through the conserved F or W. The D gene is left open where the match is weak. Clone size is stated in some rows and not others, as once, few, many or a class when expanded.

cdr3_nt	cdr3_aa	j_call	d_call	clone_size	v_call
TGTGCCAGCAGCGTGGACAGACTTAACACTGAAGCTTTCTTT	CASSVDRLNTEAFF	TRBJ1-1	.	.	TRBV7-9
TGTGCCAGCAGCTTAGTAGCCCCAGAGACCCAGTACTTC	CASSLVAPETQYF	TRBJ2-5	.	.	TRBV7-8
TGTGCCAGCAGCCCCGGAGGGACGGCTTCCTACGAGCAGTACTTC	CASSPGGTASYEQYF	TRBJ2-7	.	.	TRBV7-6
TGTGCCAGCACCGATCGGACAGGACCCTATAATTCACCCCTCCACTTT	CASTDRTGPYNSPLHF	TRBJ1-6	TRBD1	.	TRBV2
TGTGCCAGTCGACAGGGGGCCTCCACCGGGGAGCTGTTTTTT	CASRQGASTGELFF	TRBJ2-2	TRBD1	.	TRBV19
TGCAGCGCCTCAGGCGCCATGAACACTGAAGCTTTCTTT	CSASGAMNTEAFF	TRBJ1-1	.	.	TRBV29-1
TGCGCCAGCAGCTTGGGCACAGGGGACTATGGCTACACCTTC	CASSLGTGDYGYTF	TRBJ1-2	TRBD1	.	TRBV5-1
TGTGCCAGCAGCTTGGGCCTAAGCTCCTACAATGAGCAGTTCTTC	CASSLGLSSYNEQFF	TRBJ2-1	.	.	TRBV7-3
TGTGCTAGTGGGGCCCCCCAGGGGCCCCAGCATTTT	CASGAPQGPQHF	TRBJ1-5	.	.	TRBV12-5
TGTGCCAGCAGCCGGTGGACTAGCGAAGATGAGCAGTTCTTC	CASSRWTSEDEQFF	TRBJ2-1	TRBD2	once	TRBV7-9
TGTGCCACCTCAAGACTAGCGGGAGTCAACGAGCAGTACTTC	CATSRLAGVNEQYF	TRBJ2-7	TRBD2	.	TRBV27
TGTGCCAGCTCACCGAATTCCTTGGGGGGATCCCATGAGCAGTTCTTC	CASSPNSLGGSHEQFF	TRBJ2-1	.	.	TRBV18
TGTGCCAGCAGTGAGTCAGGGAAGCGTCACACTGAAGCTTTCTTT	CASSESGKRHTEAFF	TRBJ1-1	.	.	TRBV2
TGTGCCAGCAGCCAAGATGAGGTTAGAGGACAGTGGACTAGCGGGAGGGGCGAGCAGTACTTC	CASSQDEVRGQWTSGRGEQYF	TRBJ2-7	TRBD2	once	TRBV3-1/TRBV3-2
TGTGCCAGCAGTACACGGCCACGGGAAAAAGCTTTCTTT	CASSTRPREKAFF	TRBJ1-1	.	.	TRBV6-5
TGCGCCAGCAGCTTAGGCGGGGTTAATGAAAAACTGTTTTTT	CASSLGGVNEKLFF	TRBJ1-4	.	.	TRBV5-1
TGTGCCAGCATTTTTTCCGCGGCGTACACTGAAGCTTTCTTT	CASIFSAAYTEAFF	TRBJ1-1	.	once	TRBV6-5
TGTGCCAGCAGCCAGCTCGCAGGGTCCTCCTACAATGAGCAGTTCTTC	CASSQLAGSSYNEQFF	TRBJ2-1	.	.	TRBV3-1/TRBV3-2
TGTGCCAGCAGGCAGGGGGCAAGTGAAGCTTTCTTT	CASRQGASEAFF	TRBJ1-1	TRBD1	.	TRBV28
TGTGCCAGCAGCTTTACGGGGGAACCCGGCACGCAGTATTTT	CASSFTGEPGTQYF	TRBJ2-3	.	.	TRBV5-8
TGTGCCACCAGTGATGACAGGGGAGGCACCGGGGAGCTGTTTTTT	CATSDDRGGTGELFF	TRBJ2-2	TRBD1	.	TRBV24-1
TGCGCCAGCAGCTTGTCTGGAGTTGAAAAACTGTTTTTT	CASSLSGVEKLFF	TRBJ1-4	.	.	TRBV5-1
TGTGCCAGCAGCCGGACAGGGGGCTCCTACGAGCAGTACTTC	CASSRTGGSYEQYF	TRBJ2-7	TRBD1	many	TRBV27
TGTGCCAGCACAGGGGCCAACCCCTATAATTCACCCCTCCACTTT	CASTGANPYNSPLHF	TRBJ1-6	.	.	TRBV6-5
TGCGCCAGCAGCCCAGGGACTAGCGGGAGGGATACGCAGTATTTT	CASSPGTSGRDTQYF	TRBJ2-3	TRBD2	.	TRBV5-1